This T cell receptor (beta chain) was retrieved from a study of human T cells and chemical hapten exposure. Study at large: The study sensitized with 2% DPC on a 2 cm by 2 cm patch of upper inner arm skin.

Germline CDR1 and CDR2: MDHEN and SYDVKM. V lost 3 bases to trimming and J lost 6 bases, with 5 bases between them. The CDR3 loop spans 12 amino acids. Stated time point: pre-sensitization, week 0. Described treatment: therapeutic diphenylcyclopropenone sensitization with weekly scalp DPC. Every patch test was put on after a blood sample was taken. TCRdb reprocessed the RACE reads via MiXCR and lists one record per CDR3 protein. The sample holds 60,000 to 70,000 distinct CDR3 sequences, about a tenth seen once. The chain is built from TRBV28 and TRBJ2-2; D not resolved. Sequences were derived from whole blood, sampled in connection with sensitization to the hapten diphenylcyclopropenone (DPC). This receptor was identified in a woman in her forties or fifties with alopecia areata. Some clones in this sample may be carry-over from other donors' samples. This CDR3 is CASSFLAGELFF. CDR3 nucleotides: TGTGCCAGCAGTTTTCTCGCCGGGGAGCTGTTTTTT.